This TCR beta chain was sequenced during a study of cytomegalovirus exposure and HLA in healthy donors. Study results and caveats: The authors listed around 150 TCR beta chains as cytomegalovirus-associated. Several V segments, TRBV6-2 and TRBV6-3 among them, could not be told apart and were dropped.

The PCR used 60 Vbeta and 13 Jbeta primers. Clones were sequenced by immunoSEQ multiplex PCR, and TCRdb holds only the in-frame ones, with some missing. Its listing shows over 45,000 clones. With respect to this clone: Its antigen is undetermined.

CDR1 and CDR2 (germline): MNHEY, SMNVEV (reference sequence). CDR3 length equals 16 residues. J was trimmed by 6 bases and V by 6 bases; bases with no gene match: 12. The chain joins TRBV27 to TRBJ1-2; 11 bases fit TRBD1. The TCR was taken from a woman aged 40 to 55 in good health and CMV-seronegative. The sequenced sample consisted of PBMCs. The CDR3 bases are TGTGCCAGCAGAGAGGTGTTTCGGGACAGGGGGAATGGCTACACCTTC. Protein: CASREVFRDRGNGYTF.